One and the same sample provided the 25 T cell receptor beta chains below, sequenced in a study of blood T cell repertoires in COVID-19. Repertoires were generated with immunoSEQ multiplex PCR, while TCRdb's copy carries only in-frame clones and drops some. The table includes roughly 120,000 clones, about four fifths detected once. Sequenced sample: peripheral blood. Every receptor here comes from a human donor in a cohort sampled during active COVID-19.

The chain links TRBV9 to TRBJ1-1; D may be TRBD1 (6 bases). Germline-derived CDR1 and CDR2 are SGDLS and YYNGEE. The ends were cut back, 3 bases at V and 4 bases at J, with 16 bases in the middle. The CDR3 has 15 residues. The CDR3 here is CASSGGTSWSTEAFF. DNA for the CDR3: TGTGCCAGCAGCGGTGGGACATCCTGGAGCACTGAAGCTTTCTTT.

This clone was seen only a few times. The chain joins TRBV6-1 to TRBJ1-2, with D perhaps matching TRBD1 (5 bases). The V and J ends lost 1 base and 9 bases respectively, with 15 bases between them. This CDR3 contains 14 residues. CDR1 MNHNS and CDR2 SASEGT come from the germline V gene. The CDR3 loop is CASSEDNRGGSYTF. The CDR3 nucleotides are TGTGCCAGCAGTGAAGATAACCGGGGGGGAAGCTACACCTTC.

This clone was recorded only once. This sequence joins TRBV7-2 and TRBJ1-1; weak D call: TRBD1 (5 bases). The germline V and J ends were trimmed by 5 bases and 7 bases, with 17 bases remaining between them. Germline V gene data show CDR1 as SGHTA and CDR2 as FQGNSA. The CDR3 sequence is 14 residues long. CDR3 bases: TGTGCCAGCAGCAAGGGCCCGGACGGGGGTGAAGCTTTCTTT. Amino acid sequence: CASSKGPDGGEAFF. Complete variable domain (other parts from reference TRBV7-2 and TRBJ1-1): GAGVSQSPSNKVTEKGKDVELRCDPISGHTALYWYRQSLGQGLEFLIYFQGNSAPDKSGLPSDRFSAERTGGSVSTLTIQRTQQEDSAVYLCASSKGPDGGEAFFGQGTRLTVV.

The DNA for the CDR3 is TGTGCCATCAGTCTCCCCGGGGGACAGGGTTTTGGCTACACCTTC. Translation gives CAISLPGGQGFGYTF. This chain connects TRBV10-3 to TRBJ1-2; 9 bases map to TRBD1. J gave up 7 bases and V 5 bases, and 11 bases lay outside the gene matches. Per the germline V gene, CDR1 is ENHRY and CDR2 is SYGVKD. The CDR3 has 15 residues.

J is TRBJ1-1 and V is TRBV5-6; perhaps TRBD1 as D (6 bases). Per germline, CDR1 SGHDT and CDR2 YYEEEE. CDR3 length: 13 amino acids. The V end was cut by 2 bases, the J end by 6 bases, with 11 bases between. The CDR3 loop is CASSLQGGAEAFF. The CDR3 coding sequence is TGTGCCAGCAGCTTACAGGGTGGCGCTGAAGCTTTCTTT.

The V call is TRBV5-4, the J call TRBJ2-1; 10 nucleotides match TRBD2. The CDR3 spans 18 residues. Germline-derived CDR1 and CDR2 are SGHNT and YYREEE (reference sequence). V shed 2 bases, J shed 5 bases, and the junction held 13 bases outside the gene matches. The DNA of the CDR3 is TGTGCCAGCAGCTTCACCGCCCTTAGCGGGGGGCCGAACAATGAGCAGTTCTTC. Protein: CASSFTALSGGPNNEQFF.

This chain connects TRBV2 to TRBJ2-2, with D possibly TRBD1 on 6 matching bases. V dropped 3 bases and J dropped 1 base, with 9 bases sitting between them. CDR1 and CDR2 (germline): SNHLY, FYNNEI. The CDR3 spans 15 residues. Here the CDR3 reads CASSEGTLNTGELFF. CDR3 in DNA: TGTGCCAGCAGTGAGGGGACACTGAACACCGGGGAGCTGTTTTTT.

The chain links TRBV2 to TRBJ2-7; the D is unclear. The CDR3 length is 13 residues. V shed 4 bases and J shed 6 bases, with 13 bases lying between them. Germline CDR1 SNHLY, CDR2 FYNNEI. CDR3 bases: TGTGCCAGCAGTGGGTCGCCTACGGGCGAGCAGTACTTC. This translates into CASSGSPTGEQYF.

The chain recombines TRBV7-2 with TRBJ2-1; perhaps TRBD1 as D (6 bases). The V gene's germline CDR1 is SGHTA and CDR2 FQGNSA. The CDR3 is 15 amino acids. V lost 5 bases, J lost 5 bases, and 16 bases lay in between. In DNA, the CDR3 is TGTGCCAGCAGCCTACAGGGTCCTTCTAACAATGAGCAGTTCTTC. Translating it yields CASSLQGPSNNEQFF. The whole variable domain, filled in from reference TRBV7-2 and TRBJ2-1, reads GAGVSQSPSNKVTEKGKDVELRCDPISGHTALYWYRQSLGQGLEFLIYFQGNSAPDKSGLPSDRFSAERTGGSVSTLTIQRTQQEDSAVYLCASSLQGPSNNEQFFGPGTRLTVL.

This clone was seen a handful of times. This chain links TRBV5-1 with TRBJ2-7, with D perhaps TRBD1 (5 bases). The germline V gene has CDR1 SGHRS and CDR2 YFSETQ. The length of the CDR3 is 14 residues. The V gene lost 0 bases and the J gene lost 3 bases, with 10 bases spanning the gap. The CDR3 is CASSLVAGYYEQYF. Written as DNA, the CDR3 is TGCGCCAGCAGCTTGGTAGCAGGGTACTACGAGCAGTACTTC.

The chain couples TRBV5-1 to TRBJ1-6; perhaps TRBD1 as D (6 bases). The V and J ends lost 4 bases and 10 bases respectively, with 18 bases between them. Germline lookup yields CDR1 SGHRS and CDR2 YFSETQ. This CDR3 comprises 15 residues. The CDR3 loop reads CASSLGGGEESPLHF. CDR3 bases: TGCGCCAGCAGCCTCGGCGGGGGCGAAGAATCACCCCTCCACTTT. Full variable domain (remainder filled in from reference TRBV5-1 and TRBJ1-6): KAGVTQTPRYLIKTRGQQVTLSCSPISGHRSVSWYQQTPGQGLQFLFEYFSETQRNKGNFPGRFSGRQFSNSRSEMNVSTLELGDSALYLCASSLGGGEESPLHFGNGTRLTVT.

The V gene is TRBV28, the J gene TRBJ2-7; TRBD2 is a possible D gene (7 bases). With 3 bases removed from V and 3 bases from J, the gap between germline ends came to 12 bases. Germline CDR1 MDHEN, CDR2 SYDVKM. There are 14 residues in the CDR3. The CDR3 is CASSLAGAHYEQYF. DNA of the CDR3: TGTGCCAGCAGTTTGGCGGGGGCCCACTACGAGCAGTACTTC.

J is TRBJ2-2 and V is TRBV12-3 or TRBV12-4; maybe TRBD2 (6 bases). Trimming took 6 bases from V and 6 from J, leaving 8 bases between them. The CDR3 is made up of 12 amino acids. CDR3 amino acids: CASSRRAGELFF. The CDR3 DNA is TGTGCCAGCAGCCGGAGGGCCGGGGAGCTGTTTTTT.

The CDR3 sequence: CAIRRTGGLDTQYF. The CDR3 DNA reads TGTGCCATCAGGAGAACAGGGGGCCTGGATACGCAGTATTTT. The J gene is TRBJ2-3, the V gene TRBV10-3, with 9 bases fitting TRBD1. The CDR3 totals 14 residues. Germline V CDR1 and CDR2: ENHRY, SYGVKD. V lost 6 bases, J lost 6 bases, and 7 bases stayed unmatched.

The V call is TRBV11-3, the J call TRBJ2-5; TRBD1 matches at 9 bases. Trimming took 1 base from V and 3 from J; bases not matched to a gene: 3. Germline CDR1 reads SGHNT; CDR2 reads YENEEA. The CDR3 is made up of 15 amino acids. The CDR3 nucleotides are TGTGCCAGCAGCTTAGGGGGACAGGGAGAAGAGACCCAGTACTTC. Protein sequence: CASSLGGQGEETQYF.

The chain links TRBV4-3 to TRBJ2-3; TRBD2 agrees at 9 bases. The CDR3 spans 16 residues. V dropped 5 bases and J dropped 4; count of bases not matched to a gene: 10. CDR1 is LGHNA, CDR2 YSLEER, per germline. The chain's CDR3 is CASSGWGLAGPDTQYF. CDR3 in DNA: TGCGCCAGCAGCGGCTGGGGTCTAGCGGGGCCAGATACGCAGTATTTT.

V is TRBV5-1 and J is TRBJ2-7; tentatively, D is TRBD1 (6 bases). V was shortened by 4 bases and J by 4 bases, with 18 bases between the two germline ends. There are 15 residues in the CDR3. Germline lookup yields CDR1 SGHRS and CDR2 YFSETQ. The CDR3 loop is CASSPDRPATYEQYF. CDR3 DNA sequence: TGCGCCAGCAGCCCCGACAGGCCAGCCACTTACGAGCAGTACTTC.

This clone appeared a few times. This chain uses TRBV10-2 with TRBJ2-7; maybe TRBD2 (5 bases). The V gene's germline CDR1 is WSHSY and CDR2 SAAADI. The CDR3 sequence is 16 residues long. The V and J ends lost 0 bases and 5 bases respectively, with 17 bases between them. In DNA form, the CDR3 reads TGCGCCAGCAGTGAGTCGAGGGATTGGGTGATAGACGAGCAGTACTTC. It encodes CASSESRDWVIDEQYF.

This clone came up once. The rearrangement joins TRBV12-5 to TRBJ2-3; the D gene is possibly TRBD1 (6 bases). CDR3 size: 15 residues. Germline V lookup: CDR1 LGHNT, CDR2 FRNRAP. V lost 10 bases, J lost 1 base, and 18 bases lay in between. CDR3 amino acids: CATLPGQTRTDTQYF. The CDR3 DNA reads TGTGCTACCCTCCCGGGACAAACCCGCACAGATACGCAGTATTTT. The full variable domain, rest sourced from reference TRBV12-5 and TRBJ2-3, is DARVTQTPRHKVTEMGQEVTMRCQPILGHNTVFWYRQTMMQGLELLAYFRNRAPLDDSGMPKDRFSAEMPDATLATLKIQPSEPRDSAVYFCATLPGQTRTDTQYFGPGTRLTVL.

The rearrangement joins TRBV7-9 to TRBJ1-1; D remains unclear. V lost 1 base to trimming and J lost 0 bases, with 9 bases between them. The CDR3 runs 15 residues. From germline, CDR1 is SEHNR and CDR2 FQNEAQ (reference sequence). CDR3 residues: CASSLVPLMNTEAFF. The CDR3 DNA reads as TGTGCCAGCAGCTTAGTTCCTCTTATGAACACTGAAGCTTTCTTT.

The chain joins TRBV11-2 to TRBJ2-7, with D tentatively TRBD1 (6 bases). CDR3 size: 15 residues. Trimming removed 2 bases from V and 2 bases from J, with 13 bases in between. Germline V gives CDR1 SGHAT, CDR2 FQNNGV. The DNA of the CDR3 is TGTGCCAGCAGCTTATGGCAGGGGTCCCCCTACGAGCAGTACTTC. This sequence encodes CASSLWQGSPYEQYF. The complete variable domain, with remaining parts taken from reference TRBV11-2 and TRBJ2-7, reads EAGVAQSPRYKIIEKRQSVAFWCNPISGHATLYWYQQILGQGPKLLIQFQNNGVVDDSQLPKDRFSAERLKGVDSTLKIQPAKLEDSAVYLCASSLWQGSPYEQYFGPGTRLTVT.

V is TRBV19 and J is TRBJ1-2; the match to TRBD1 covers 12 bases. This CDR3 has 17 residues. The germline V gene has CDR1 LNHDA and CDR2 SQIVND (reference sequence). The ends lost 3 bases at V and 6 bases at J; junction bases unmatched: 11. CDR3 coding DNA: TGTGCCAGTAGTATGGTCGGGACAGGGGGCGTAGTAAATGGCTACACCTTC. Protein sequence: CASSMVGTGGVVNGYTF.

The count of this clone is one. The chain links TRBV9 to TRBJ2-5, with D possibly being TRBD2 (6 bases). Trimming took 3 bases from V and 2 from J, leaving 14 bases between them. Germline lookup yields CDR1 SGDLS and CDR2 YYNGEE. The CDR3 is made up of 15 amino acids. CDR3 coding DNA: TGTGCCAGCAGCGGATTCCCCCGGGAGCAAGAGACCCAGTACTTC. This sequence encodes CASSGFPREQETQYF.

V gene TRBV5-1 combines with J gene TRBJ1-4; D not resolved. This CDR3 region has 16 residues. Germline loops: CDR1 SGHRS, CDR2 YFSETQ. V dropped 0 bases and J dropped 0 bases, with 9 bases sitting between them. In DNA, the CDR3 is TGCGCCAGCAGCTTGGCCGCGGGTGCAACTAATGAAAAACTGTTTTTT. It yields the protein CASSLAAGATNEKLFF.

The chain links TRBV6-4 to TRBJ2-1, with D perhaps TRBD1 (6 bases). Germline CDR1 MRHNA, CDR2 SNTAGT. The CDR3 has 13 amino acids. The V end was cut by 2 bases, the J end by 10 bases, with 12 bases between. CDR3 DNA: TGTGCCAGCAGTGACGGCAGGGGTTACGAGCAGTTCTTC. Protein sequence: CASSDGRGYEQFF.